Listed below are T cell receptor beta chains from one sample, sequenced in a study of cytomegalovirus exposure and HLA in healthy donors. This table comes from immunoSEQ multiplex PCR, and its TCRdb copy is limited to in-frame clones, with some not included. The sample carries about 110,000 clones, roughly four fifths recorded once. Sequencing was done on a sample of PBMCs. These TCRs come from a man aged 25 to 40 in good health and CMV-seropositive. CDR3s include the opening cysteine and the closing phenylalanine or tryptophan. The order of the fields is V gene, D gene, clone size, J gene, CDR3 DNA, CDR3 protein. A D gene is named only where the DNA matches it firmly. Some rows have no size entry. The others give once, few or many, or a class for an expanded clone.

TRBV5-8	TRBD2	-	TRBJ2-5	TGTGCCAGCAGCACAGGGACTAGCGGCATAGAGGAGACCCAGTACTTC	CASSTGTSGIEETQYF
TRBV9	-	-	TRBJ2-7	TGTGCCAGCAGCGTAGACCCAGGGCAGGGAAGCTACGAGCAGTACTTC	CASSVDPGQGSYEQYF
TRBV7-9	-	-	TRBJ1-1	TGTGCCAGCACTCTACCTCTCTTGTCCCAGGTGAACACTGAAGCTTTCTTT	CASTLPLLSQVNTEAFF
TRBV5-1	-	few	TRBJ1-1	TGCGCCAGCAGCTTGGAGGCTTTGAGGGCACTTACCCTGAACACTGAAGCTTTCTTT	CASSLEALRALTLNTEAFF
TRBV4-1	-	-	TRBJ1-1	TGCGCCAGCAGCCAAGAAAGGACAACTGAAGCTTTCTTT	CASSQERTTEAFF
TRBV29-1	TRBD2	-	TRBJ2-5	TGCAGCGTTGAACGAAGAGCGGGACCCCCCCAAGAGACCCAGTACTTC	CSVERRAGPPQETQYF
TRBV5-1	TRBD2	-	TRBJ2-5	TGCGCCAGTTCCCCCGGGACTAGCGGGGGCCGGGGAGAGACCCAGTACTTC	CASSPGTSGGRGETQYF
TRBV20-1	-	-	TRBJ2-3	TGCAGTGCTAGAGTAGCAGATACGCAGTATTTT	CSARVADTQYF
TRBV9	-	-	TRBJ2-3	TGTGCCAGCGGCGGGGCGGATACGCAGTATTTT	CASGGADTQYF
TRBV13	-	-	TRBJ1-2	TGTGCCAGCAGCCGAGGCTGGGGGACAACAACTAACTATGGCTACACCTTC	CASSRGWGTTTNYGYTF
TRBV5-1	TRBD1	-	TRBJ1-6	TGCGCCAGCAGCTTGGGGGGCCACCGGGACAGTCGTAATTCACCCCTCCACTTT	CASSLGGHRDSRNSPLHF
TRBV30	TRBD1	-	TRBJ1-2	TGTGCCTGGAGACCGGGACAGCTCGGCTACACCTTC	CAWRPGQLGYTF
TRBV7-9	-	-	TRBJ2-7	TGTGCCAGCAGCAGCGGCGGCCTTAGGTACTTC	CASSSGGLRYF
TRBV9	-	-	TRBJ2-3	TGTGCCAGCAGCGTCCGAGAGGTGGGACATCGCACAGATACGCAGTATTTT	CASSVREVGHRTDTQYF
TRBV5-4	TRBD1	-	TRBJ1-2	TGTGCCAGCAGCTCACCCCGGGACAGGGATTACTACGGCTACACCTTC	CASSSPRDRDYYGYTF
TRBV7-9	TRBD1	few	TRBJ1-4	TGTGCCAGCAGCCTTCAGACAGGGGGTTGGGAAAAACTGTTTTTT	CASSLQTGGWEKLFF
TRBV27	TRBD1	-	TRBJ2-7	TGTGCCAGCAGTTTAAAGTCAGGGGGCTACGAGCAGTACTTC	CASSLKSGGYEQYF
TRBV28	-	-	TRBJ1-5	TGTGCCAGCAGTATAATCTCGCGGGCAATCAATCAGCCCCAGCATTTT	CASSIISRAINQPQHF
TRBV30	-	-	TRBJ1-1	TGTGCCTGTGGACTTCTGAACACTGAAGCTTTCTTT	CACGLLNTEAFF
TRBV19	TRBD1	once	TRBJ1-5	TGTGCCAGTAATACACCCGGGACAGGGGGACGTCAGCCCCAGCATTTT	CASNTPGTGGRQPQHF
TRBV27	-	-	TRBJ1-1	TGTGCCAGCAGTTCCCCGTTTTTTGAAGCTTTCTTT	CASSSPFFEAFF
TRBV28	-	few	TRBJ2-1	TGTGCCAGCAACGGGGTGAGCTCCTACAATGAGCAGTTCTTC	CASNGVSSYNEQFF
TRBV28	-	-	TRBJ1-1	TGTGCCAGCACCCCAGGAAGGACTGAAGCTTTCTTT	CASTPGRTEAFF
TRBV19	-	-	TRBJ1-1	TGTGCCAGTAGTATAGTTTTCAGCAGGGGCCAGGGAGCTTTCTTT	CASSIVFSRGQGAFF
TRBV30	-	-	TRBJ1-4	TGTGCCTGGAGTGTACTTGATAATGAAAAACTGTTTTTT	CAWSVLDNEKLFF
TRBV7-9	TRBD2	-	TRBJ2-4	TGTGCCAGCAGCCCGAGGGGGGGACTAGCGGGAGTGGAGAACATTCAGTACTTC	CASSPRGGLAGVENIQYF